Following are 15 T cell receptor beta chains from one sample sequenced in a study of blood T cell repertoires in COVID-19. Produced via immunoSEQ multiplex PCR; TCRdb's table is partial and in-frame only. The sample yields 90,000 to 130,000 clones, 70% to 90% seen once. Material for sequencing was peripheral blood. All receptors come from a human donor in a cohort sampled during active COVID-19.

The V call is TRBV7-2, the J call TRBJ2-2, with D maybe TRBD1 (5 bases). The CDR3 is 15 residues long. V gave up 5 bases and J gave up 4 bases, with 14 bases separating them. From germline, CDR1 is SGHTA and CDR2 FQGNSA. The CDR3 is CASSPGRLPTGELFF. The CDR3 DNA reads TGTGCCAGCAGCCCAGGGCGGCTGCCCACCGGGGAGCTGTTTTTT.

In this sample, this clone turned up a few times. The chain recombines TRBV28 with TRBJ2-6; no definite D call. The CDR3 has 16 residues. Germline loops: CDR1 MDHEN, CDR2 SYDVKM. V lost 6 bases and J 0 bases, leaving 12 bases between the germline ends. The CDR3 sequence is CASSSPSGSGANVLTF. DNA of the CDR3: TGTGCCAGCAGCTCCCCGTCCGGCTCTGGGGCCAACGTCCTGACTTTC. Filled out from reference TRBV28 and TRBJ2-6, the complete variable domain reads DVKVTQSSRYLVKRTGEKVFLECVQDMDHENMFWYRQDPGLGLRLIYFSYDVKMKEKGDIPEGYSVSREKKERFSLILESASTNQTSMYLCASSSPSGSGANVLTFGAGSRLTVL.

CDR3 sequence: CASSAATDLYGYTF. The CDR3 DNA follows: TGTGCCAGCAGCGCCGCGACAGACCTCTATGGCTACACCTTC. The chain combines TRBV5-4 with TRBJ1-2; tentatively, D is TRBD1 (5 bases). Trimming took off 4 bases at V and 4 bases at J, with 14 bases between the two ends. Germline assignment: CDR1 SGHNT and CDR2 YYREEE (reference sequence). This CDR3 has 14 amino acids.

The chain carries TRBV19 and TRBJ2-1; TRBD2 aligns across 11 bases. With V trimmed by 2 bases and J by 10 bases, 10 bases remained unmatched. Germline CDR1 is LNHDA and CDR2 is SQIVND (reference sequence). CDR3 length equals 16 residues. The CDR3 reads CASSILATSGVLEQFF. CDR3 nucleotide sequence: TGTGCCAGTAGTATACTGGCGACTAGCGGGGTTCTCGAGCAGTTCTTC.

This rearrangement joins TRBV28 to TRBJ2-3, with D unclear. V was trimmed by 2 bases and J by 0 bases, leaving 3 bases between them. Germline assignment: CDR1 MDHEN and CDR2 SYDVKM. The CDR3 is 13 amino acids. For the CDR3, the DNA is TGTGCCAGCAGTTTAGGCAGCACAGATACGCAGTATTTT. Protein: CASSLGSTDTQYF.

DNA for the CDR3: TGTGCCAGCAGTTTGACCCCCAGGAGGAGCACTGAAGCTTTCTTT. Its protein is CASSLTPRRSTEAFF. The V call is TRBV27, the J call TRBJ1-1; D is unresolved. V was trimmed by 3 bases and J by 4 bases, leaving 15 bases between them. CDR1 MNHEY and CDR2 SMNVEV come from the germline V gene (reference sequence). The CDR3 is 15 residues long.

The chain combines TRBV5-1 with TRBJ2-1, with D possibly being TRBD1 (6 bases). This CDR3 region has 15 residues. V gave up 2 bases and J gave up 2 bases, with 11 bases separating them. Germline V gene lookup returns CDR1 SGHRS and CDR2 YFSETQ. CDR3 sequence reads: CASSLQGGPYNEQFF. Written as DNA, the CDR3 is TGCGCCAGCAGCTTACAGGGTGGCCCCTACAATGAGCAGTTCTTC.

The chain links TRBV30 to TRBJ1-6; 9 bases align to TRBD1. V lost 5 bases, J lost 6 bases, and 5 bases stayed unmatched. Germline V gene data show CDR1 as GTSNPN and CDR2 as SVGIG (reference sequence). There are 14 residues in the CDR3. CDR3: CAWGQTGGNSPLHF. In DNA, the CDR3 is TGTGCCTGGGGCCAGACAGGGGGTAATTCACCCCTCCACTTT.

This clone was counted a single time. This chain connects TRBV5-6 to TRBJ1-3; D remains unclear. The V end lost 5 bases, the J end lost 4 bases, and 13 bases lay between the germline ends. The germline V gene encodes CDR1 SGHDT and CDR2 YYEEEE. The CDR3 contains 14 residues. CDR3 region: CASSGSARGNTIYF. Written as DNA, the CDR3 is TGTGCCAGCAGTGGGAGCGCTCGAGGAAACACCATATATTTT.

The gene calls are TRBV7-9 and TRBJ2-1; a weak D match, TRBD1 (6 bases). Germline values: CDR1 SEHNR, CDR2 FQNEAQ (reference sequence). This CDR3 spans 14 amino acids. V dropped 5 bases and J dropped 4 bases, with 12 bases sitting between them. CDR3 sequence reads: CASSPWTAYNEQFF. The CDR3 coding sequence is TGTGCCAGCAGCCCCTGGACAGCTTACAATGAGCAGTTCTTC.

The CDR3 here is CASSPGQGPSKQYF. CDR3 sequence (DNA): TGCGCCAGCAGCCCAGGACAGGGGCCCTCCAAGCAGTACTTC. J is TRBJ2-7 and V is TRBV4-3; 9 positions agree with TRBD1. V lost 4 bases, J lost 8 bases, and 9 bases stayed unmatched. This CDR3 is built from 14 residues. CDR1 LGHNA and CDR2 YSLEER come from the germline V gene.

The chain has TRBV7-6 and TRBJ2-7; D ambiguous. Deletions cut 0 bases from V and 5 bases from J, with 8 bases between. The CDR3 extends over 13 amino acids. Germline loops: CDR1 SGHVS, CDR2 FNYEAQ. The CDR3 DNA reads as TGTGCCAGCAGCTTAGCCTTAAATCACGAGCAGTACTTC. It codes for CASSLALNHEQYF.

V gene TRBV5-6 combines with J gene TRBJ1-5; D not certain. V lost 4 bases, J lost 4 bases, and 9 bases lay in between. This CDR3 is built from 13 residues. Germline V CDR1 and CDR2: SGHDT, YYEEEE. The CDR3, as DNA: TGTGCCAGCAGCCGGGAAAGTAATCAGCCCCAGCATTTT. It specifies CASSRESNQPQHF. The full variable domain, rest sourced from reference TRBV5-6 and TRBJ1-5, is DAGVTQSPTHLIKTRGQQVTLRCSPKSGHDTVSWYQQALGQGPQFIFQYYEEEERQRGNFPDRFSGHQFPNYSSELNVNALLLGDSALYLCASSRESNQPQHFGDGTRLSIL.

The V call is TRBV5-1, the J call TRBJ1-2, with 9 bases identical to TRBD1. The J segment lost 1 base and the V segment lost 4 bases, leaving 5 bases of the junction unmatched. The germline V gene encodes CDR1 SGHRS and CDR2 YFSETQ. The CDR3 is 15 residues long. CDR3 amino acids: CASSPWTGVNYGYTF. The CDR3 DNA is TGCGCCAGCAGCCCGTGGACAGGGGTTAACTATGGCTACACCTTC. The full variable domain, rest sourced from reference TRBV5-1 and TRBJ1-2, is KAGVTQTPRYLIKTRGQQVTLSCSPISGHRSVSWYQQTPGQGLQFLFEYFSETQRNKGNFPGRFSGRQFSNSRSEMNVSTLELGDSALYLCASSPWTGVNYGYTFGSGTRLTVV.

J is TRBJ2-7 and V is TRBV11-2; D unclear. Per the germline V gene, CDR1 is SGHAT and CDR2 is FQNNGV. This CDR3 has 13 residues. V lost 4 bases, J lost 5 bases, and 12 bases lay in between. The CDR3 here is CASSSYEVHEQYF. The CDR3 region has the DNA TGTGCCAGCAGCTCGTATGAGGTCCACGAGCAGTACTTC.